The 19 T cell receptor beta chains below were found in one sample sequenced in a study of technical replicates of blood from a few donors. TCRdb keeps only in-frame clones here, not all; method: immunoSEQ multiplex PCR. The repertoire holds around 80,000 clones, with approximately 94% as singletons. The sequenced sample was T cells isolated from PBMCs. Receptors were obtained from a human donor in good health.

The rearrangement links TRBV2 to TRBJ1-4; TRBD1 matches 7 bases. In germline, CDR1 is SNHLY, CDR2 FYNNEI. The CDR3 is 18 residues long. Trimming at V came to 4 bases and at J to 1 base, leaving 12 bases not matched to a gene. CDR3 sequence reads: CASSVDRDPFETNEKLFF. CDR3 coding DNA: TGTGCCAGCAGTGTAGACAGGGACCCTTTCGAAACTAATGAAAAACTGTTTTTT.

The V and J genes are TRBV4-3 and TRBJ2-3; possibly TRBD1 for D (6 bases). The CDR3 spans 15 residues. Germline V lookup: CDR1 LGHNA, CDR2 YSLEER. V was pared by 2 bases and J by 5 bases, with 14 bases between. The CDR3 spells CASSQQTGLKDTQYF. In nucleotides, the CDR3 is TGCGCCAGCAGCCAACAAACAGGGCTCAAAGATACGCAGTATTTT.

The genes are TRBV6-4 and TRBJ2-3; TRBD1 agrees at 8 bases. CDR3 length: 15 amino acids. Germline lookup yields CDR1 MRHNA and CDR2 SNTAGT. The trim removed 3 bases at V and 5 bases at J, leaving 7 bases unmatched. CDR3 sequence reads: CASSEAGGSKDTQYF. CDR3 in DNA: TGTGCCAGCAGTGAGGCAGGGGGCTCGAAAGATACGCAGTATTTT.

V usage is TRBV7-9 and J usage is TRBJ2-1; the match to TRBD2 covers 11 bases. Germline assignment: CDR1 SEHNR and CDR2 FQNEAQ (reference sequence). Trimming took 1 base from V and 10 from J; bases not matched to a gene: 9. The CDR3 runs 16 residues. The CDR3 region has the DNA TGTGCCAGCAGCTTAGTAGCGACTAGCGGGACTGGGGAGCAGTTCTTC. Residues: CASSLVATSGTGEQFF.

V usage is TRBV28 and J usage is TRBJ1-2; perhaps TRBD1 as D (5 bases). The V and J ends lost 2 bases and 7 bases respectively, with 14 bases between them. The CDR3 runs to 14 residues. The germline V gene has CDR1 MDHEN and CDR2 SYDVKM. CDR3 residues: CASSLDGGLPGYTF. The CDR3 bases are TGTGCCAGCAGTTTAGACGGGGGTTTGCCTGGCTACACCTTC.

This rearrangement joins TRBV11-2 to TRBJ2-2; TRBD2 matches at 12 bases. The V segment lost 3 bases and the J segment 5 bases; nucleotides outside the gene matches: 7. The CDR3 extends over 17 amino acids. Looked up from germline, CDR1 is SGHAT and CDR2 is FQNNGV. The CDR3 spells CASSFPTSGSTTGELFF. The CDR3 DNA is TGTGCCAGCAGCTTCCCGACTAGCGGGAGTACAACCGGGGAGCTGTTTTTT.

CDR3 amino acids: CASSLALAGVYEQYF. The CDR3 DNA follows: TGTGCCAGCAGCTTGGCCCTAGCGGGAGTTTACGAGCAGTACTTC. The chain is built from TRBV5-6 and TRBJ2-7, with 10 bases lining up with TRBD2. The CDR3 is made up of 15 amino acids. The trim removed 0 bases at V and 4 bases at J, leaving 4 bases unmatched. Germline V gene lookup returns CDR1 SGHDT and CDR2 YYEEEE.

CDR3 amino acids: CASRGGYNEQFF. DNA for the CDR3: TGTGCCAGCAGGGGGGGTTACAATGAGCAGTTCTTC. V is TRBV5-4 and J is TRBJ2-1; D is perhaps TRBD2 (6 bases). This CDR3 comprises 12 residues. Germline V lookup: CDR1 SGHNT, CDR2 YYREEE (reference sequence). Trimming removed 5 bases from V and 4 bases from J, with 7 bases in between. Filled out from reference TRBV5-4 and TRBJ2-1, the complete variable domain reads ETGVTQSPTHLIKTRGQQVTLRCSSQSGHNTVSWYQQALGQGPQFIFQYYREEENGRGNFPPRFSGLQFPNYSSELNVNALELDDSALYLCASRGGYNEQFFGPGTRLTVL.

This chain joins TRBV9 and TRBJ2-5; perhaps TRBD2 as D (6 bases). Germline-derived CDR1 and CDR2 are SGDLS and YYNGEE. This CDR3 comprises 13 residues. The V gene lost 4 bases and the J gene lost 1 base, with 8 bases spanning the gap. The chain's CDR3 is CASSPGLQETQYF. The CDR3 nucleotides read TGTGCCAGCAGCCCGGGACTCCAAGAGACCCAGTACTTC.

This chain joins TRBV7-6 and TRBJ2-1, with 9 bases matching TRBD1. Per the germline V gene, CDR1 is SGHVS and CDR2 is FNYEAQ. V lost 5 bases and J lost 0; bases outside the gene matches: 8. This CDR3 contains 17 residues. The CDR3: CASSRTGVLSSYNEQFF. CDR3 in DNA: TGTGCCAGCAGCCGGACAGGGGTCCTTAGCTCCTACAATGAGCAGTTCTTC.

The rearrangement links TRBV7-9 to TRBJ2-1, with TRBD2 identical over 12 bases. CDR1 is SEHNR and CDR2 is FQNEAQ in the germline V gene (reference sequence). The CDR3 is made up of 14 amino acids. The V segment lost 6 bases and the J segment 6 bases; nucleotides outside the gene matches: 3. The CDR3 region has the DNA TGTGCCAGCAGGACTAGCGGGAGTATCAATGAGCAGTTCTTC. Its protein is CASRTSGSINEQFF.

The chain has TRBV20-1 and TRBJ2-5, with D possibly TRBD2 on 6 matching bases. The CDR3 contains 10 residues. The V and J ends lost 7 bases and 3 bases respectively, with 6 bases between them. CDR1 and CDR2 (germline): DFQATT, SNEGSKA (reference sequence). The CDR3 nucleotides read TGCAGTGGGGGGGAAGAGACCCAGTACTTC. This encodes CSGGEETQYF.

The rearrangement uses TRBV27 and TRBJ1-5; D remains ambiguous. This CDR3 contains 14 residues. Germline loops: CDR1 MNHEY, CDR2 SMNVEV (reference sequence). The V gene lost 7 bases and the J gene lost 5 bases, with 15 bases spanning the gap. CDR3 DNA: TGTGCCAGCACTTCCGTCGGCGGAGATCAGCCCCAGCATTTT. This sequence encodes CASTSVGGDQPQHF.

The V and J genes are TRBV5-1 and TRBJ2-7, with TRBD2 matching over 8 bases. This CDR3 comprises 14 residues. Germline-derived CDR1 and CDR2 are SGHRS and YFSETQ. V lost 7 bases and J lost 4; bases outside the gene matches: 10. This CDR3 is CASSGGRSAYEQYF. The CDR3, as DNA: TGCGCCAGCTCGGGCGGGAGGTCCGCGTACGAGCAGTACTTC.

The chain couples TRBV27 to TRBJ2-6; TRBD1 agrees at 7 bases. The CDR3 length is 16 residues. From germline, CDR1 is MNHEY and CDR2 SMNVEV (reference sequence). V shed 3 bases, J shed 4 bases, and the junction held 6 bases outside the gene matches. The CDR3 loop is CASSLGTAPGANVLTF. The CDR3 DNA sequence: TGTGCCAGCAGTTTGGGGACAGCTCCAGGGGCCAACGTCCTGACTTTC.

This clone has just one count. Compared with germline, one end of the junction differs, possibly owing to a read error. This chain connects TRBV5-1 to TRBJ2-1; TRBD2 matches 11 bases. Germline CDR1 SGHRS, CDR2 YFSETQ. The CDR3 runs 15 residues. CDR3 loop: CASSFLGLAGLGEVF. Here the CDR3 DNA reads TGCGCCAGCAGCTTTTTAGGACTAGCGGGCCTCGGGGAGGTCTTC.

This chain links TRBV18 with TRBJ1-3; D remains ambiguous. The V end was cut by 3 bases, the J end by 0 bases, with 9 bases between. This CDR3 spans 15 amino acids. From germline, CDR1 is KGHSH and CDR2 LQKENI. CDR3 DNA sequence: TGTGCCAGCTCACCGGGCGCAAGCTCTGGAAACACCATATATTTT. Translation: CASSPGASSGNTIYF.

The rearrangement links TRBV14 to TRBJ2-5; 8 nucleotides align to TRBD2. The CDR3 contains 13 residues. Germline CDR1 reads SGHDN; CDR2 reads FVKESK. V shed 5 bases and J 5 bases; nucleotides not matched to a gene: 4. The CDR3 DNA reads TGTGCCAGCAGCTTTAGCGGGATTGAGACCCAGTACTTC. Protein sequence: CASSFSGIETQYF. Full variable domain (missing parts from reference TRBV14 and TRBJ2-5): EAGVTQFPSHSVIEKGQTVTLRCDPISGHDNLYWYRRVMGKEIKFLLHFVKESKQDESGMPNNRFLAERTGGTYSTLKVQPAELEDSGVYFCASSFSGIETQYFGPGTRLLVL.

This rearrangement joins TRBV7-8 to TRBJ1-1; 10 bases match TRBD1. The CDR3 sequence is 16 residues long. Trimming at V came to 0 bases and at J to 5 bases, leaving 6 bases not matched to a gene. In germline, CDR1 is SGHVS, CDR2 FQNEAQ. The CDR3 here is CASSLAGTGAWTEAFF. CDR3 sequence (DNA): TGTGCCAGCAGCTTAGCGGGGACAGGGGCGTGGACTGAAGCTTTCTTT. The full variable domain, with the rest looked up from reference TRBV7-8 and TRBJ1-1, is GAGVSQSPRYKVAKRGQDVALRCDPISGHVSLFWYQQALGQGPEFLTYFQNEAQLDKSGLPSDRFFAERPEGSVSTLKIQRTQQEDSAVYLCASSLAGTGAWTEAFFGQGTRLTVV.